A selection of T cell receptor beta chains follows, all from one sample in a study of identical twins. MiXCR, applied by TCRdb to the 5' RACE reads, yields one record per CDR3 protein. Among about 660,000 distinct CDR3 sequences listed, 8% to 9% were seen once. This sample was also put to use in a study of yellow fever vaccine responses in identical twins.

The sample was PBMCs. These receptors were taken from a woman between 18 and 30 years old in good health. Both conserved end residues are part of each CDR3. The order of the fields is J gene, clone size, V gene, CDR3 length, D gene, CDR3 protein, CDR3 DNA. The D gene is left open where the match is weak. Not all rows give a size; the values are once, few, many and, for expanded clones, a class.

>TRBJ1-2|many|TRBV2|17|TRBD1
CASSDPGQGVWFYGYTF
TGTGCCAGCAGTGACCCGGGACAGGGGGTCTGGTTCTATGGCTACACCTTC
>TRBJ1-1|few|TRBV15|14|.
CATREGFRNTEAFF
TGTGCCACCAGGGAGGGGTTCAGGAACACTGAAGCTTTCTTT
>TRBJ2-7|many|TRBV6-2/TRBV6-3|13|.
CASKTPFTYEQYF
TGTGCCAGCAAAACTCCATTCACCTACGAGCAGTACTTC
>TRBJ2-6|.|TRBV13|17|TRBD2
CASSLGGGNSGANVLTF
TGTGCCAGCAGCTTAGGGGGGGGGAATTCTGGGGCCAACGTCCTGACTTTC
>TRBJ2-1|few|TRBV5-1|15|.
CASSLWERRQHEQFF
TGCGCCAGCAGCTTGTGGGAGAGGCGCCAACATGAGCAGTTCTTC
>TRBJ2-7|.|TRBV4-3|14|.
CASSQHGSLYEQYF
TGCGCCAGCAGCCAGCACGGGAGCCTCTACGAGCAGTACTTC
>TRBJ2-1|many|TRBV7-9|16|TRBD2
CASSPTSGSSYNEQFF
TGTGCCAGCAGCCCGACTAGCGGGAGTTCCTACAATGAGCAGTTCTTC
>TRBJ2-7|few|TRBV4-1|14|TRBD1
CASSQKTGWDEQYF
TGCGCCAGCAGCCAAAAGACAGGGTGGGACGAGCAGTACTTC
>TRBJ2-7|few|TRBV15|15|.
CATSRDLLGVGEQYF
TGTGCCACCAGCAGAGATCTGCTGGGAGTTGGCGAGCAGTACTTC
>TRBJ2-1|.|TRBV10-2|15|.
CASSELGTIYNEQFF
TGCGCCAGCAGTGAGTTAGGGACGATCTACAATGAGCAGTTCTTC
>TRBJ2-2|.|TRBV3-1|15|.
CASSLRAQWTGELFF
TGTGCCAGCAGCCTAAGGGCCCAGTGGACCGGGGAGCTGTTTTTT
>TRBJ2-1|.|TRBV7-2|15|.
CASSLVFGGSYEQFF
TGTGCCAGCAGCTTAGTATTTGGGGGGAGCTATGAGCAGTTCTTC
>TRBJ2-1|few|TRBV20-1|18|TRBD2
CSAEPLAGGPGSYNEQFF
TGCAGTGCAGAACCACTAGCGGGAGGGCCAGGTTCCTACAATGAGCAGTTCTTC
>TRBJ2-7|many|TRBV28|13|TRBD1
CASRDRVHYEQYF
TGTGCCAGCAGGGACAGGGTCCATTACGAGCAGTACTTC
>TRBJ1-1|.|TRBV28|15|.
CASSLVGGINTEAFF
TGTGCCAGCAGTTTAGTGGGTGGGATTAACACTGAAGCTTTCTTT
>TRBJ2-3|few|TRBV12-3/TRBV12-4|14|.
CASSLSSGETTQYF
TGTGCCAGCAGTTTGAGTTCGGGGGAAACCACGCAGTATTTT
>TRBJ2-7|.|TRBV5-1|14|.
CASSFGPRNYEQYF
TGCGCCAGCAGCTTTGGACCGCGAAACTACGAGCAGTACTTC
>TRBJ2-1|.|TRBV20-1|14|TRBD2
CSARIAGGTNEQFF
TGCAGTGCTAGGATAGCGGGGGGGACCAATGAGCAGTTCTTC
>TRBJ2-5|many|TRBV5-1|17|TRBD1
CASSNPGQGPLRETQYF
TGCGCCAGCAGCAACCCCGGACAGGGCCCCCTCCGAGAGACCCAGTACTTC
>TRBJ2-1|few|TRBV25-1|16|.
CASIGLGNRYINEQFF
TGTGCCAGCATAGGGCTCGGGAACCGCTACATCAATGAGCAGTTCTTC